The clone carrying this TCR beta chain was counted ten times or more. Criteria for exclusion of patients were uncontrolled infection, other autoimmune disease, pregnancy or lactation. More than 9.5 ml fresh peripheral blood yielded the PBMCs. The sample belongs to a study of T cells in Graves' hyperthyroidism and ophthalmopathy. Overall study context: At initial diagnosis, before any treatment had begun, peripheral blood was obtained.

This CDR3 region has 13 residues. The germline V and J ends were trimmed by 3 bases and 7 bases, with 13 bases remaining between them. The source material, RNA transcripts, was used to amplify TCR beta CDR3 regions. First-round RT-PCR of the TCR CDR3 relied on the HTBI primer set. One entry per CDR3 protein results from TCRdb running MiXCR on the multiplex PCR reads. The sample includes a few hundred thousand distinct CDR3 sequences, 14% of them seen just once. The receptor comes from a woman in her twenties or thirties with Graves' ophthalmopathy. The sample was blood. The chain links TRBV12-3 or TRBV12-4 to TRBJ2-7; no firm D call. This CDR3 reads CASSFTRPGEQYF. The CDR3 bases are TGTGCCAGCAGTTTTACAAGACCTGGGGAGCAGTACTTC.